The 27 T cell receptor beta chains reported below all come from one sample, sequenced in a study of T cell responses to AZD1222 COVID-19 vaccine. Measured with immunoSEQ multiplex PCR; TCRdb has only the in-frame clones, and not every one. The sample carries 80,000 or so clones, 92% recorded once. The material was peripheral blood, obtained 28 days after the second AZD1222 dose. The source of these receptors is an adult who received the AZD1222 COVID-19 vaccine.

The chain uses TRBV30 and TRBJ1-3; 10 bases agree with TRBD1. CDR1 is GTSNPN, CDR2 SVGIG, per germline (reference sequence). The junction had 11 bases not matched to a gene; V was cut back by 0 bases and J by 9 bases. The CDR3 is 16 amino acids. CDR3 nucleotides: TGTGCCTGGAGTGTCTTTGGGACAGGGGCCCTAGGCACCATATATTTT. This sequence encodes CAWSVFGTGALGTIYF.

The chain links TRBV29-1 to TRBJ2-3; D unresolved. The CDR3 loop spans 12 amino acids. Trimming took off 4 bases at V and 1 base at J, with 6 bases between the two ends. The V gene's germline CDR1 is SQVTM and CDR2 ANQGSEA. The CDR3 DNA is TGCAGCGTTGTTACGGGCACAGATACGCAGTATTTT. As protein: CSVVTGTDTQYF.

This rearrangement joins TRBV28 to TRBJ1-1; TRBD1 matches at 8 bases. J lost 1 base, V lost 10 bases, and 8 bases had no gene match. Per the germline V gene, CDR1 is MDHEN and CDR2 is SYDVKM. The CDR3 extends over 14 amino acids. This CDR3 reads CATRTGTGNTEAFF. CDR3 DNA: TGTGCCACGCGTACCGGGACAGGGAACACTGAAGCTTTCTTT.

V gene TRBV3-1 (or the pseudogene TRBV3-2) combines with J gene TRBJ2-5; D ambiguous. Trimming took 5 bases from V and 3 from J, leaving 7 bases between them. This CDR3 region has 12 residues. Looked up from germline, CDR1 is LGHDT and CDR2 is YNNKEL (reference sequence). CDR3 amino acids: CASSSEKETQYF. CDR3 sequence (DNA): TGTGCCAGCAGCTCTGAAAAAGAGACCCAGTACTTC.

The V call is TRBV3-1 (or the pseudogene TRBV3-2), the J call TRBJ2-3, with D perhaps TRBD1 or TRBD2 (5 bases each). The CDR3 runs to 15 residues. Germline assignment: CDR1 LGHDT and CDR2 YNNKEL (reference sequence). Trimming removed 4 bases from V and 0 bases from J, with 11 bases in between. The CDR3 region is CASSPWDLSTDTQYF. The DNA of the CDR3 is TGTGCCAGCAGCCCCTGGGACCTCAGCACAGATACGCAGTATTTT.

This clone was counted a single time. The chain couples TRBV7-3 to TRBJ2-1; 7 nucleotides match TRBD1. Germline-derived CDR1 and CDR2 are SGHTA and FQGTGA. The CDR3 loop spans 15 amino acids. The V and J ends lost 5 bases and 6 bases, in that order; junction bases with no gene match: 10. DNA of the CDR3: TGTGCCAGCAGCCCCGACAGGGTTAATGTCAATGAGCAGTTCTTC. This translates into CASSPDRVNVNEQFF.

CDR3 region: CAISETGTSTDTQYF. In nucleotides, the CDR3 is TGTGCCATCAGTGAGACCGGGACTAGCACAGATACGCAGTATTTT. The chain has TRBV10-3 and TRBJ2-3; maybe TRBD2 (6 bases). Germline CDR1 and CDR2: ENHRY and SYGVKD. V was cut by 2 bases and J by 0 bases, with 9 bases left in between. There are 15 residues in the CDR3.

This chain joins TRBV28 and TRBJ1-1; unclear D gene. The germline CDR1 and CDR2 sequences are MDHEN and SYDVKM. There are 12 residues in the CDR3. Trimming cost V 8 bases and J 3 bases, with 10 bases left between them. The CDR3 is CASRAPHTEAFF. The DNA of the CDR3 is TGTGCCAGCCGTGCGCCGCACACTGAAGCTTTCTTT. Using reference TRBV28 and TRBJ1-1 for the parts outside the CDR3, the full variable domain is DVKVTQSSRYLVKRTGEKVFLECVQDMDHENMFWYRQDPGLGLRLIYFSYDVKMKEKGDIPEGYSVSREKKERFSLILESASTNQTSMYLCASRAPHTEAFFGQGTRLTVV.

The chain recombines TRBV28 with TRBJ1-4; perhaps TRBD1 as D (6 bases). The V gene's germline CDR1 is MDHEN and CDR2 SYDVKM. This CDR3 has 14 residues. The V end was cut by 6 bases, the J end by 2 bases, with 10 bases between. The CDR3 DNA reads TGTGCCAGCAGCCCACAGGGTACTAATGAAAAACTGTTTTTT. The encoded protein is CASSPQGTNEKLFF.

This rearrangement joins TRBV27 to TRBJ2-3, with 10 bases aligning to TRBD2. Germline V gives CDR1 MNHEY, CDR2 SMNVEV (reference sequence). The CDR3 sequence is 14 residues long. Germline trimming cut 7 bases from V and 6 bases from J; bases unmatched to any gene: 7. The CDR3 is CASKLLAGKDTQYF. The CDR3 bases are TGTGCCAGCAAACTACTAGCGGGGAAGGATACGCAGTATTTT.

The rearrangement joins TRBV25-1 to TRBJ2-7; 7 nucleotides align to TRBD2. V lost 5 bases to trimming and J lost 5 bases; unmatched junction nucleotides: 9. Germline lookup yields CDR1 MGHDK and CDR2 SYGVNS. There are 14 residues in the CDR3. CDR3 in amino acids: CASSPGLVQNEQYF. As DNA, the CDR3 is TGTGCCAGCAGTCCCGGACTAGTCCAAAACGAGCAGTACTTC.

The rearrangement joins TRBV4-1 to TRBJ1-1, with 7 bases lining up with TRBD1. Germline V gene lookup returns CDR1 MGHRA and CDR2 YSYEKL. CDR3 length equals 12 residues. The V segment lost 3 bases and the J segment 5 bases; nucleotides outside the gene matches: 0. The CDR3 DNA is TGCGCCAGCAGCCACAGGGGGACTGAAGCTTTCTTT. It translates to CASSHRGTEAFF.

V usage is TRBV11-3 and J usage is TRBJ1-1, with D unclear. This CDR3 has 12 residues. The V and J ends lost 6 bases and 2 bases respectively, with 7 bases between them. Germline CDR1 reads SGHNT; CDR2 reads YENEEA. The CDR3 DNA is TGTGCCAGCAGTGGGGTAAACACTGAAGCTTTCTTT. The encoded protein is CASSGVNTEAFF.

The chain carries TRBV4-3 and TRBJ2-1; unclear D gene. The CDR3 sequence is 14 residues long. The germline V and J ends were trimmed by 0 bases and 8 bases, with 11 bases remaining between them. Germline values: CDR1 LGHNA, CDR2 YSLEER. CDR3 nucleotide sequence: TGCGCCAGCAGCCAAGATCTAGGGTCGGATGAGCAGTTCTTC. Translation: CASSQDLGSDEQFF.

V usage is TRBV19 and J usage is TRBJ2-7; no clear D. V lost 1 base and J 3 bases, leaving 7 bases between the germline ends. The CDR3 loop spans 13 amino acids. Germline V gene lookup returns CDR1 LNHDA and CDR2 SQIVND (reference sequence). DNA for the CDR3: TGTGCCAGTAGTATAGCCAGAAGCTACGAGCAGTACTTC. Protein: CASSIARSYEQYF.

V gene TRBV6-5 combines with J gene TRBJ1-5, with a tentative D call TRBD1 (5 bases). V shed 7 bases and J shed 1 base, with 14 bases lying between them. This CDR3 has 15 residues. CDR1 is MNHEY and CDR2 is SVGAGI in the germline V gene. CDR3 sequence: CASKRGYPSNQPQHF. In DNA form, the CDR3 reads TGTGCCAGCAAAAGGGGATACCCGAGCAATCAGCCCCAGCATTTT.

The rearrangement uses TRBV28 and TRBJ2-5, with 9 nucleotides matching TRBD2. CDR1 and CDR2 from the germline V gene are MDHEN and SYDVKM. The CDR3 totals 19 residues. Losses at the gene ends were 3 bases for V and 7 bases for J; bases not matched to a gene: 21. The CDR3 sequence: CASSFLVVLAGLPYVTQYF. In nucleotides, the CDR3 is TGTGCCAGCAGTTTTCTCGTGGTCCTAGCGGGACTCCCCTATGTGACCCAGTACTTC.

The sample holds a few counts of this clone. J is TRBJ2-7 and V is TRBV5-4, with 7 bases aligning to TRBD1. V lost 1 base to trimming and J lost 6 bases; unmatched junction nucleotides: 7. Germline CDR1 reads SGHNT; CDR2 reads YYREEE (reference sequence). The CDR3 totals 14 residues. Here the CDR3 DNA reads TGTGCCAGCAGCTTGCCTGGACAGGCTCGCGAGCAGTACTTC. Residues: CASSLPGQAREQYF. The whole variable domain, remainder taken from reference TRBV5-4 and TRBJ2-7, is ETGVTQSPTHLIKTRGQQVTLRCSSQSGHNTVSWYQQALGQGPQFIFQYYREEENGRGNFPPRFSGLQFPNYSSELNVNALELDDSALYLCASSLPGQAREQYFGPGTRLTVT.

The chain recombines TRBV6-4 with TRBJ1-1; D call uncertain. CDR1 and CDR2 (germline): MRHNA, SNTAGT. Deletions cut 5 bases from V and 1 base from J, with 11 bases between. CDR3 length: 14 residues. CDR3 amino acids: CASSREWKNTEAFF. DNA for the CDR3: TGTGCCAGCAGTCGCGAGTGGAAGAACACTGAAGCTTTCTTT.

The V gene is TRBV5-4, the J gene TRBJ1-2, with D unresolved. The V gene lost 1 base and the J gene lost 3 bases, with 10 bases spanning the gap. The germline V gene has CDR1 SGHNT and CDR2 YYREEE (reference sequence). CDR3 length equals 14 residues. The CDR3 region has the DNA TGTGCCAGCAGCTTGTGGTCGAGGGACTATGGCTACACCTTC. It translates to CASSLWSRDYGYTF.

The chain links TRBV27 to TRBJ1-1; D gene unclear. The germline V gene has CDR1 MNHEY and CDR2 SMNVEV (reference sequence). V was pared by 7 bases and J by 1 base, with 10 bases between. This CDR3 region has 13 residues. The CDR3 loop reads CASKAGQNTEAFF. The CDR3 region has the DNA TGTGCCAGCAAAGCCGGTCAGAACACTGAAGCTTTCTTT.

This chain links TRBV5-1 with TRBJ2-1; TRBD2 might be the D (6 bases). The germline CDR1 and CDR2 sequences are SGHRS and YFSETQ. The CDR3 spans 18 residues. V lost 0 bases, J lost 10 bases, and 26 bases lay in between. In DNA form, the CDR3 reads TGCGCCAGCAGCTTGGAAGGTCGCTTTAGCGGTATACAATCGGAGCAGTTCTTC. Its protein is CASSLEGRFSGIQSEQFF.

In this sample, this clone turned up once. The genes are TRBV5-1 and TRBJ2-3; perhaps D is TRBD1 or TRBD2 (5 bases each). The germline CDR1 and CDR2 sequences are SGHRS and YFSETQ. Trimming removed 4 bases at V and 0 bases at J, with 12 bases between. The CDR3 runs to 15 residues. DNA of the CDR3: TGCGCCAGCAGCCCCAGCGGACACAGCACAGATACGCAGTATTTT. This sequence encodes CASSPSGHSTDTQYF.

The chain is built from TRBV9 and TRBJ1-2, with D tentatively TRBD1 (6 bases). V lost 4 bases and J lost 2, with 9 bases in between. Germline V gene data show CDR1 as SGDLS and CDR2 as YYNGEE. The CDR3 runs 13 residues. DNA for the CDR3: TGTGCCAGCAGCCCCCAGGGGAACTATGGCTACACCTTC. This sequence encodes CASSPQGNYGYTF.

This sequence joins TRBV2 and TRBJ1-5; TRBD1 matches 7 bases. The J segment lost 4 bases and the V segment lost 6 bases, leaving 9 bases of the junction unmatched. This CDR3 comprises 15 residues. Germline CDR1 and CDR2: SNHLY and FYNNEI. The DNA for the CDR3 is TGTGCCAGCAGCGGGACAGTATGGGGGAATCAGCCCCAGCATTTT. It is translated as CASSGTVWGNQPQHF.

V gene TRBV11-2 combines with J gene TRBJ2-7; 8 bases align to TRBD2. Germline CDR1 and CDR2: SGHAT and FQNNGV. The CDR3 has 17 residues. V shed 1 base and J 0 bases; nucleotides not matched to a gene: 8. The CDR3 loop is CASSLAYLAGSSYEQYF. CDR3 coding DNA: TGTGCCAGCAGCTTAGCATACCTAGCGGGTAGCTCCTACGAGCAGTACTTC.

This clone was observed a few times. The genes are TRBV7-2 and TRBJ2-7; 9 nucleotides align to TRBD2. J lost 4 bases, V lost 0 bases, and 10 bases had no gene match. This CDR3 contains 17 residues. CDR1 is SGHTA, CDR2 FQGNSA, per germline. This chain's CDR3 is CASSLAWTTSGLYEQYF. CDR3 coding DNA: TGTGCCAGCAGCTTAGCGTGGACCACTAGCGGGTTATACGAGCAGTACTTC. Supplemented by reference TRBV7-2 and TRBJ2-7, the full variable domain reads GAGVSQSPSNKVTEKGKDVELRCDPISGHTALYWYRQSLGQGLEFLIYFQGNSAPDKSGLPSDRFSAERTGGSVSTLTIQRTQQEDSAVYLCASSLAWTTSGLYEQYFGPGTRLTVT.